The T cell receptor (beta chain) described here comes from a study of blood T cells in healthy people across ages. Study details: Capturing about one barcoded beta molecule per two T cells was achieved by template switching.

Germline CDR1 and CDR2: ENHRY and SYGVKD. This CDR3 comprises 14 residues. Trimming stripped 2 bases from V and 6 bases from J, with 11 bases between. Then a second PCR, running roughly 7 to 11 cycles, was carried out with a sample-barcoded 5' primer and a J-beta primer mix. Via MiXCR, TCRdb re-called the 5' RACE reads, giving one row per CDR3 protein. The data hold over 1,300,000 distinct CDR3 sequences, with approximately 63% observed a single time. This TCR was sampled from a man aged 18 to 30 in good health. This chain joins TRBV10-3 and TRBJ2-1; D call uncertain. Sequencing was done on a sample of blood. For the CDR3, the DNA is TGTGCCATCAGTGAGCTAGGGTTCTTCAATGAGCAGTTCTTC. It translates to CAISELGFFNEQFF.